A single sample gave rise to the 28 T cell receptor beta chains below, sequenced in a study of Ad26.COV2.S vaccination and SARS-CoV-2 variants. Repertoires were generated with immunoSEQ multiplex PCR, while TCRdb's copy carries only in-frame clones and drops some. This table holds approximately 410,000 clones, 92% found once. Stated treatment: around 19 received Ad26.COV2.S at low or high dose, single or two shots; about 5 received placebo; per-sample allocation not given. Collection of the samples took place on day 63 after the first injection of vaccine or placebo. This material consisted of peripheral blood, taken in a trial of Ad26.COV2.S vaccine versus placebo. The receptors stem from a person between 18 and 59 years old who received the Ad26.COV2.S COVID-19 vaccine or a placebo.

The chain employs TRBV11-2 and TRBJ1-2; possible D gene TRBD1, 5 bases. The ends were cut back, 5 bases at V and 3 bases at J, with 10 bases in the middle. Germline CDR1 is SGHAT and CDR2 is FQNNGV. The CDR3 has 13 amino acids. This CDR3 reads CASSPRDDYGYTF. The CDR3 region has the DNA TGTGCCAGCAGCCCTCGGGACGACTATGGCTACACCTTC.

Remarks on this clone: This specimen includes other DNA sequences encoding the same CDR3. This sequence joins TRBV19 and TRBJ2-1; TRBD1 matches at 7 bases. CDR1 LNHDA and CDR2 SQIVND come from the germline V gene (reference sequence). The CDR3 is 13 amino acids. V shed 5 bases, J shed 4 bases, and the junction held 2 bases outside the gene matches. The CDR3 DNA follows: TGTGCCAGTAGTTGGACAGGATACAATGAGCAGTTCTTC. Translation gives CASSWTGYNEQFF. The complete variable domain, with remaining parts taken from reference TRBV19 and TRBJ2-1, reads DGGITQSPKYLFRKEGQNVTLSCEQNLNHDAMYWYRQDPGQGLRLIYYSQIVNDFQKGDIAEGYSVSREKKESFPLTVTSAQKNPTAFYLCASSWTGYNEQFFGPGTRLTVL.

This clone was detected only once. This chain links TRBV4-3 with TRBJ2-5; perhaps TRBD1 as D (5 bases). V lost 4 bases, J lost 5 bases, and 14 bases lay in between. The CDR3 is 14 residues long. Germline V gene lookup returns CDR1 LGHNA and CDR2 YSLEER. The CDR3 protein is CASSRSPGSETQYF. The CDR3 DNA sequence: TGCGCCAGCAGCCGCTCCCCAGGGTCCGAGACCCAGTACTTC.

The rearrangement uses TRBV18 and TRBJ2-1; no clear D gene. The CDR3 has 15 residues. The V gene lost 2 bases and the J gene lost 0 bases, with 8 bases spanning the gap. CDR1 is KGHSH, CDR2 LQKENI, per germline. The CDR3 here is CASSPFWSSYNEQFF. CDR3 DNA sequence: TGTGCCAGCTCACCATTCTGGAGCTCCTACAATGAGCAGTTCTTC.

The genes are TRBV7-9 and TRBJ2-5; 7 bases are a match to TRBD1. The germline gives CDR1 SEHNR, CDR2 FQNEAQ (reference sequence). This CDR3 comprises 14 residues. J gave up 1 base and V 5 bases, and 4 bases lay outside the gene matches. CDR3 residues: CASSRTGAQETQYF. CDR3 nucleotides: TGTGCCAGCAGCCGAACAGGGGCCCAAGAGACCCAGTACTTC. Full variable domain (missing parts from reference TRBV7-9 and TRBJ2-5): DTGVSQNPRHKITKRGQNVTFRCDPISEHNRLYWYRQTLGQGPEFLTYFQNEAQLEKSRLLSDRFSAERPKGSFSTLEIQRTEQGDSAMYLCASSRTGAQETQYFGPGTRLLVL.

The chain carries TRBV7-9 and TRBJ1-2; TRBD1 aligns across 7 bases. The V segment lost 5 bases and the J segment 1 base; nucleotides outside the gene matches: 10. Germline CDR1 is SEHNR and CDR2 is FQNEAQ (reference sequence). The CDR3 length is 16 residues. Here the CDR3 reads CASSASPRGNNYGYTF. The CDR3 nucleotides are TGTGCCAGCAGCGCCTCTCCCAGGGGGAATAACTATGGCTACACCTTC.

This clone has only one observation. The chain recombines TRBV6-2 or TRBV6-3 with TRBJ2-1; the match to TRBD2 covers 8 bases. The CDR3 sequence is 16 residues long. CDR1 is MNHEY, CDR2 SVGEGT, per germline. J gave up 0 bases and V 5 bases, and 6 bases lay outside the gene matches. As DNA, the CDR3 is TGTGCCAGCAGTCCGCAGCGGGGGAGCTCCTACAATGAGCAGTTCTTC. The encoded protein is CASSPQRGSSYNEQFF.

The rearrangement joins TRBV29-1 to TRBJ1-2, with a tentative D call TRBD1 (6 bases). This CDR3 region has 12 residues. V was clipped by 4 bases and J by 3 bases, with 9 bases between them. Looked up from germline, CDR1 is SQVTM and CDR2 is ANQGSEA. CDR3 amino acids: CSVARTDYGYTF. CDR3 nucleotide sequence: TGCAGCGTTGCCCGGACAGACTATGGCTACACCTTC.

The chain joins TRBV10-2 to TRBJ1-1; the D is unclear. The CDR3 loop spans 15 amino acids. CDR1 and CDR2 from the germline V gene are WSHSY and SAAADI. The V and J ends lost 2 bases and 11 bases respectively, with 21 bases between them. CDR3 amino acids: CASSERRDTIFEAFF. In DNA, the CDR3 is TGCGCCAGCAGTGAGCGGAGAGACACCATTTTTGAGGCTTTCTTT.

In this sample, this clone turned up once. V usage is TRBV5-6 and J usage is TRBJ2-7; 11 positions match TRBD2. The J segment lost 6 bases and the V segment lost 4 bases, leaving 9 bases of the junction unmatched. The CDR3 runs 15 residues. Germline loops: CDR1 SGHDT, CDR2 YYEEEE. The CDR3 loop reads CASSTTTSGAGEQYF. The CDR3 nucleotides are TGTGCCAGCAGCACCACGACTAGCGGGGCGGGCGAGCAGTACTTC.

The J gene is TRBJ2-7, the V gene TRBV7-2; 10 bases are shared with TRBD1. This CDR3 is 14 amino acids long. The V gene's germline CDR1 is SGHTA and CDR2 FQGNSA. Germline trimming cut 5 bases from V and 3 bases from J; bases unmatched to any gene: 4. In DNA form, the CDR3 reads TGTGCCAGCAGCCGGGACAGGGGTTTCTACGAGCAGTACTTC. This sequence encodes CASSRDRGFYEQYF.

The chain employs TRBV3-1 (or the pseudogene TRBV3-2) and TRBJ2-3; 7 bases line up with TRBD2. Germline V gene lookup returns CDR1 LGHDT and CDR2 YNNKEL (reference sequence). CDR3 length equals 16 residues. V was pared by 0 bases and J by 2 bases, with 5 bases of the junction left unmatched. The CDR3 coding sequence is TGTGCCAGCAGCCAAGATCGGGGGGTAATCACAGATACGCAGTATTTT. Protein: CASSQDRGVITDTQYF.

The chain has TRBV30 and TRBJ1-1; D unclear. Trimming took off 4 bases at V and 8 bases at J, with 17 bases between the two ends. The CDR3 extends over 13 amino acids. Germline lookup yields CDR1 GTSNPN and CDR2 SVGIG (reference sequence). Written as DNA, the CDR3 is TGTGCCTGGATTACCTATTTGGACGAAGAAGCTTTCTTT. Translating it yields CAWITYLDEEAFF.

The chain uses TRBV9 and TRBJ2-2; the D gene is possibly TRBD2 (5 bases). This CDR3 is built from 14 residues. Germline CDR1 reads SGDLS; CDR2 reads YYNGEE. V was clipped by 2 bases and J by 6 bases, with 11 bases between them. CDR3 bases: TGTGCCAGCAGCGTGCGAGGGCCGGCCGGGGAGCTGTTTTTT. This gives the protein CASSVRGPAGELFF.

This clone was seen once. The rearrangement links TRBV24-1 to TRBJ2-2, with D tentatively TRBD2 (7 bases). Germline loops: CDR1 KGHDR, CDR2 SFDVKD. The CDR3 runs to 16 residues. The V and J ends lost 1 base and 2 bases respectively, with 10 bases between them. This CDR3 reads CATSDFGGTNTGELFF. As DNA, the CDR3 is TGTGCCACCAGTGATTTCGGGGGGACAAACACCGGGGAGCTGTTTTTT.

CDR3 nucleotides: TGTGCCGGAAGGGACAGGAGAACCGAAAAACTGTTTTTT. It encodes CAGRDRRTEKLFF. V gene TRBV6-5 combines with J gene TRBJ1-4; 8 bases map to TRBD1. There are 13 residues in the CDR3. From germline, CDR1 is MNHEY and CDR2 SVGAGI. Losses at the gene ends were 11 bases for V and 8 bases for J; bases not matched to a gene: 10.

The chain couples TRBV4-3 to TRBJ1-4, with 10 bases that match TRBD1. The CDR3 covers 19 residues. Looked up from germline, CDR1 is LGHNA and CDR2 is YSLEER. V lost 3 bases, J lost 1 base, and 11 bases stayed unmatched. The CDR3 bases are TGCGCCAGCAGCCATCCCAAAGACAGGGGGCTTTTAACTAATGAAAAACTGTTTTTT. Its protein is CASSHPKDRGLLTNEKLFF.

The chain couples TRBV15 to TRBJ1-2; 9 positions match TRBD1. Germline CDR1 is LNHNV and CDR2 is YYDKDF (reference sequence). This CDR3 has 14 amino acids. The ends lost 0 bases at V and 8 bases at J; junction bases unmatched: 4. The DNA for the CDR3 is TGTGCCACCAGCAGAGATCGGACAGGGGTCGGCTACACCTTC. The encoded protein is CATSRDRTGVGYTF.

V and J are TRBV6-1 and TRBJ2-7; TRBD2 is a possible D gene (6 bases). V lost 1 base and J 2 bases, leaving 12 bases between the germline ends. CDR1 is MNHNS, CDR2 SASEGT, per germline. This CDR3 is 15 amino acids long. The CDR3 spells CASSEERAGPYEQYF. DNA of the CDR3: TGTGCCAGCAGTGAAGAAAGGGCGGGACCCTACGAGCAGTACTTC.

The rearrangement links TRBV5-4 to TRBJ1-1; D may be TRBD1 (6 bases). CDR3 size: 15 residues. Germline CDR1 reads SGHNT; CDR2 reads YYREEE (reference sequence). V lost 5 bases, J lost 0 bases, and 14 bases lay in between. The DNA for the CDR3 is TGTGCCAGCAGACAAGCAGGGGTTGTGAACACTGAAGCTTTCTTT. It specifies CASRQAGVVNTEAFF.

The chain's CDR3 is CASSLYISGTVNTEAFF. DNA of the CDR3: TGTGCCAGCAGTTTATATATCTCCGGGACAGTGAACACTGAAGCTTTCTTT. The V call is TRBV27, the J call TRBJ1-1; 7 bases map to TRBD1. Trimming at V came to 1 base and at J to 0 bases, leaving 8 bases not matched to a gene. From germline, CDR1 is MNHEY and CDR2 SMNVEV (reference sequence). The CDR3 extends over 17 amino acids.

Concerning this clone itself: Other DNA sequences in the sample encode the same CDR3. The chain joins TRBV28 to TRBJ1-1; D remains ambiguous. CDR3 length: 11 amino acids. The germline V gene encodes CDR1 MDHEN and CDR2 SYDVKM. The V end was cut by 4 bases, the J end by 2 bases, with 2 bases between. CDR3 residues: CASSSNTEAFF. The DNA of the CDR3 is TGTGCCAGCAGTTCTAACACTGAAGCTTTCTTT.

V gene TRBV27 combines with J gene TRBJ1-6, with 8 bases lining up with TRBD1. Trimming took 5 bases from V and 9 from J; bases not matched to a gene: 9. Germline V lookup: CDR1 MNHEY, CDR2 SMNVEV (reference sequence). This CDR3 contains 15 residues. The CDR3 bases are TGTGCCAGCAGTCCGCGGGACAGGTCGCGTTCACCCCTCCACTTT. This codes for CASSPRDRSRSPLHF.

J is TRBJ1-1 and V is TRBV28; D perhaps matches TRBD1 (5 bases). CDR1 and CDR2 from the germline V gene are MDHEN and SYDVKM. The CDR3 loop spans 16 amino acids. V was clipped by 5 bases and J by 0 bases, with 16 bases between them. CDR3 bases: TGTGCCAGCAGTACCCGACAGATAACGATGAACACTGAAGCTTTCTTT. Translating gives CASSTRQITMNTEAFF.

The J gene is TRBJ1-2, the V gene TRBV14, with D tentatively TRBD1 (5 bases). Deletions cut 6 bases from V and 2 bases from J, with 10 bases between. This CDR3 contains 13 residues. Germline values: CDR1 SGHDN, CDR2 FVKESK. The CDR3 DNA follows: TGTGCCAGCAGACCGACAGCAAACTATGGCTACACCTTC. Translation gives CASRPTANYGYTF.

The chain joins TRBV27 to TRBJ2-1; the match to TRBD2 covers 15 bases. V trimming: 1 base; J trimming: 0 bases; junction bases outside the gene matches: 1. The germline CDR1 and CDR2 sequences are MNHEY and SMNVEV (reference sequence). The CDR3 loop spans 18 amino acids. CDR3 protein: CASSLWGLAGGSYNEQFF. CDR3 DNA: TGTGCCAGCAGTTTATGGGGACTAGCGGGGGGCTCCTACAATGAGCAGTTCTTC.

J is TRBJ1-5 and V is TRBV19; D perhaps matches TRBD1 (5 bases). The CDR3 spans 15 residues. Germline values: CDR1 LNHDA, CDR2 SQIVND (reference sequence). CDR3 protein: CASHQGVSSNQPQHF. The CDR3 nucleotides are TGTGCAAGTCACCAGGGAGTTTCAAGCAATCAGCCCCAGCATTTT.

The chain links TRBV5-5 to TRBJ2-3; D is perhaps TRBD2 (6 bases). With 5 bases removed from V and 0 bases from J, the gap between germline ends came to 19 bases. The CDR3 is 17 amino acids. The germline CDR1 and CDR2 sequences are SGHKS and YYEKEE (reference sequence). The CDR3 bases are TGTGCCAGCAGACTCGGGGGTGGCTTACTCAGCACAGATACGCAGTATTTT. Its protein product is CASRLGGGLLSTDTQYF. Full variable domain (rest looked up from reference TRBV5-5 and TRBJ2-3): DAGVTQSPTHLIKTRGQQVTLRCSPISGHKSVSWYQQVLGQGPQFIFQYYEKEERGRGNFPDRFSARQFPNYSSELNVNALLLGDSALYLCASRLGGGLLSTDTQYFGPGTRLTVL.